This TCR beta chain was captured in a study of blood T cell repertoires in COVID-19. In the study overall: Material from acute and convalescent COVID-19 was sourced from the United States, Italy and Spain.

Authors' data handling: Counts of nucleated cells, estimated from reference gene primer amplification, were obtained. Profiling relied on immunoSEQ multiplex PCR, and the TCRdb table lists in-frame clones only, not all of them. The V and J calls and clone size come from that table; D and trimming were worked out from the DNA. The sample has about 230,000 clones; less than 85% are singletons. CDR1 KGHSH and CDR2 LQKENI come from the germline V gene. This CDR3 comprises 13 residues. V was trimmed by 0 bases and J by 5 bases, leaving 6 bases between them. This sequence was found in a woman in her sixties or seventies with active or convalescent COVID-19. The sequencing sample was made of peripheral blood. V gene TRBV18 combines with J gene TRBJ2-3; a weak D match, TRBD2 (5 bases). In nucleotides, the CDR3 is TGTGCCAGCTCACCACCGGCGGGAGATACGCAGTATTTT. This encodes CASSPPAGDTQYF.